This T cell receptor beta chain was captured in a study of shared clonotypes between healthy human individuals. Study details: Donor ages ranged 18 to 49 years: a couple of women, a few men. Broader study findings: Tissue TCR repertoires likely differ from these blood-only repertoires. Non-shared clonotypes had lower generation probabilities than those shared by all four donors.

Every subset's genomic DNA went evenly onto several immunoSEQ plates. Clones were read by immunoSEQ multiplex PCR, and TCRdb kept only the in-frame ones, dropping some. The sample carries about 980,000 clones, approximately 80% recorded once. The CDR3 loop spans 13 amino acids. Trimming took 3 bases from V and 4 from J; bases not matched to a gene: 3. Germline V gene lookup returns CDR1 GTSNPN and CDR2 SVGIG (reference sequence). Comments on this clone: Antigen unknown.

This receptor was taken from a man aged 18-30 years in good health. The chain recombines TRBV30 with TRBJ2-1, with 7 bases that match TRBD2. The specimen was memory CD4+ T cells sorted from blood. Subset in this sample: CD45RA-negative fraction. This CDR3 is CAWRGRGYNEQFF. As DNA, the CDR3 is TGTGCCTGGAGAGGGCGGGGGTACAATGAGCAGTTCTTC.